One sample yielded the 20 T cell receptor beta chains listed below, sequenced in a study of sequential checkpoint blockade in melanoma. Treatment given: randomized to nivolumab then ipilimumab (arm A) or the reverse (arm B). TCRdb's table, derived via immunoSEQ multiplex PCR, lists solely in-frame clones and lacks some. The sample gives some 10,000 clones, roughly four fifths of which show up once; over 9% is in the top ten. Material: CD8+ T cells sorted from blood (inferred from file names), obtained from a patient given nivolumab and ipilimumab in sequence. Receptors originate from a human donor with melanoma.

This clone has more than one count but fewer than ten. This chain uses TRBV27 with TRBJ2-5, with 8 nucleotides matching TRBD1. This CDR3 contains 13 residues. With V trimmed by 3 bases and J by 5 bases, 2 bases remained unmatched. CDR1 and CDR2 from the germline V gene are MNHEY and SMNVEV (reference sequence). The CDR3 coding sequence is TGTGCCAGCAGTTTTCAGGGGGCTGAGACCCAGTACTTC. This translates into CASSFQGAETQYF.

The chain links TRBV7-9 to TRBJ2-2; TRBD1 matches at 10 bases. The V segment lost 6 bases and the J segment 3 bases; nucleotides outside the gene matches: 7. CDR1 SEHNR and CDR2 FQNEAQ come from the germline V gene (reference sequence). This CDR3 region has 16 residues. The CDR3 bases are TGTGCCAGCAGGCCCGACAGGGGGCTGTACACCGGGGAGCTGTTTTTT. Protein sequence: CASRPDRGLYTGELFF.

The rearrangement links TRBV4-2 to TRBJ1-5; D may be TRBD1 (5 bases). Germline CDR1 LGHNA, CDR2 YNFKEQ. Deletions cut 0 bases from V and 5 bases from J, with 11 bases between. The CDR3 has 15 residues. The CDR3 coding sequence is TGTGCCAGCAGCCAAGAGGGGGGTCGGTATCAGCCCCAGCATTTT. Translating it yields CASSQEGGRYQPQHF.

V gene TRBV5-1 combines with J gene TRBJ2-7, with 11 positions matching TRBD1. This CDR3 contains 14 residues. V lost 2 bases to trimming and J lost 7 bases; unmatched junction nucleotides: 5. In germline, CDR1 is SGHRS, CDR2 YFSETQ. The CDR3 is CASSLGQGAQEQYF. The CDR3 nucleotides are TGCGCCAGCAGCTTAGGACAGGGGGCTCAAGAGCAGTACTTC.

This clone was counted between two and nine times. In the same sample, other DNA sequences code for this CDR3. The rearrangement uses TRBV6-4 and TRBJ2-3, with TRBD2 identical over 7 bases. CDR3 length equals 17 residues. From germline, CDR1 is MRHNA and CDR2 SNTAGT. The trim removed 6 bases at V and 0 bases at J, leaving 12 bases unmatched. CDR3: CASSPDSGSGSTDTQYF. The CDR3 nucleotides read TGTGCCAGCAGCCCCGACTCTGGTAGCGGGAGCACAGATACGCAGTATTTT.

This clone was seen only a few times. This sequence joins TRBV7-2 and TRBJ2-7; 8 bases align to TRBD2. CDR1 and CDR2 (germline): SGHTA, FQGNSA. This CDR3 comprises 15 residues. The junction had 9 bases not matched to a gene; V was cut back by 5 bases and J by 3 bases. In DNA form, the CDR3 reads TGTGCCAGCAGCCAAGGGATACGGGGGGGCTACGAGCAGTACTTC. Protein sequence: CASSQGIRGGYEQYF.

The rearrangement links TRBV7-2 to TRBJ2-5; 9 nucleotides match TRBD2. After removal of 1 base from V and 11 bases from J, the junction contained 14 bases not matched to a gene. This CDR3 is 16 amino acids long. Germline loops: CDR1 SGHTA, CDR2 FQGNSA. CDR3 DNA: TGTGCCAGCAGCTTAGGTGGTCTAGCGGGGCTTTACGGGCAGTACTTC. The encoded protein is CASSLGGLAGLYGQYF.

This chain connects TRBV4-1 to TRBJ2-7; TRBD2 might be the D (6 bases). The V gene lost 3 bases and the J gene lost 1 base, with 10 bases spanning the gap. The germline V gene encodes CDR1 MGHRA and CDR2 YSYEKL. The CDR3 has 14 residues. CDR3 nucleotide sequence: TGCGCCAGCAGCCACCCCGGGACTTCCTACGAGCAGTACTTC. Translation gives CASSHPGTSYEQYF.

The rearrangement joins TRBV13 to TRBJ2-6; weak D call: TRBD2 (5 bases). The CDR3 is made up of 21 amino acids. V was cut by 3 bases and J by 0 bases, with 24 bases left in between. Germline values: CDR1 PRHDT, CDR2 FYEKMQ (reference sequence). The DNA for the CDR3 is TGTGCCAGCAGCTTGGGAGAAACTAGACATATCCTTAGCTCTGGGGCCAACGTCCTGACTTTC. Translating gives CASSLGETRHILSSGANVLTF.

The rearrangement uses TRBV19 and TRBJ2-7; D perhaps matches TRBD2 (7 bases). The CDR3 is made up of 15 amino acids. Trimming pared 4 bases from V and 1 base from J, leaving 14 bases between. Germline CDR1 LNHDA, CDR2 SQIVND (reference sequence). CDR3 coding DNA: TGTGCCAGTAGTACCGGGGGGCAGGGGTCCTACGAGCAGTACTTC. The encoded protein is CASSTGGQGSYEQYF.

This chain connects TRBV7-9 to TRBJ1-1; D possibly corresponds to TRBD1 (5 bases). This CDR3 has 11 residues. Germline V gene sequence: CDR1 SEHNR, CDR2 FQNEAQ (reference sequence). Between the trimmed V and J ends, which lost 3 bases and 8 bases, there was a span of 7 bases. The CDR3, as DNA: TGTGCCAGCAGCTTTGGACAAGAAGCTTTCTTT. As protein: CASSFGQEAFF.

The chain employs TRBV28 and TRBJ2-7; 7 nucleotides align to TRBD1. The germline V gene has CDR1 MDHEN and CDR2 SYDVKM. The CDR3 loop spans 15 amino acids. V was pared by 7 bases and J by 6 bases, with 15 bases of the junction left unmatched. The CDR3 here is CASTKGAGGRREQYF. The CDR3 DNA is TGTGCCAGCACCAAAGGGGCAGGGGGTCGTCGCGAGCAGTACTTC.

Comments on this clone: A junction boundary mismatches the germline segment, possibly from a read error. V usage is TRBV4-1 and J usage is TRBJ2-7; 11 bases line up with TRBD2. In germline, CDR1 is MGHRA, CDR2 YSYEKL. The CDR3 runs to 15 residues. The CDR3 DNA reads as TGCGCCAGCAGCTCTCGACTAGCGGGACTCTACGGGCAGTACTTC. It specifies CASSSRLAGLYGQYF.

The rearrangement joins TRBV2 to TRBJ2-5; the match to TRBD2 covers 8 bases. The V and J ends lost 6 bases and 2 bases, in that order; junction bases with no gene match: 5. This CDR3 has 14 residues. Germline lookup yields CDR1 SNHLY and CDR2 FYNNEI. The CDR3 spells CASSPLAAQETQYF. CDR3 nucleotides: TGTGCCAGCAGCCCACTAGCGGCTCAAGAGACCCAGTACTTC.

This rearrangement joins TRBV19 to TRBJ2-5, with 9 nucleotides matching TRBD1. Matching the DNA end better, TRBJ2-7 makes the J call doubtful. The CDR3 sequence is 13 residues long. CDR1 is LNHDA and CDR2 is SQIVND in the germline V gene (reference sequence). The CDR3 region has the DNA TGTGCCAGTAGTCCGGGGACAGGGAACGAGCAGTACTTC. This codes for CASSPGTGNEQYF.

This chain connects TRBV27 to TRBJ2-1; D is uncertain. Germline V gives CDR1 MNHEY, CDR2 SMNVEV (reference sequence). Trimming cost V 0 bases and J 4 bases, with 13 bases left between them. This CDR3 is built from 16 residues. CDR3: CASSLSNRSPYNEQFF. The CDR3 nucleotides are TGTGCCAGCAGTTTATCGAACCGTAGCCCGTACAATGAGCAGTTCTTC.

The chain is built from TRBV5-4 and TRBJ1-2, with D possibly TRBD1 on 5 matching bases. Per the germline V gene, CDR1 is SGHNT and CDR2 is YYREEE (reference sequence). The ends were cut back, 0 bases at V and 4 bases at J, with 13 bases in the middle. The CDR3 length is 15 residues. As DNA, the CDR3 is TGTGCCAGCAGCTTGGTCCCAGGGCTCAGCTATGGCTACACCTTC. Residues: CASSLVPGLSYGYTF.

The V gene is TRBV7-9, the J gene TRBJ2-7; D is unclear. The CDR3 extends over 16 amino acids. V lost 3 bases, J lost 3 bases, and 18 bases lay in between. Looked up from germline, CDR1 is SEHNR and CDR2 is FQNEAQ (reference sequence). CDR3 in amino acids: CASSFARVTFDYEQYF. Here the CDR3 DNA reads TGTGCCAGCAGCTTTGCACGGGTTACCTTCGACTACGAGCAGTACTTC. Full variable domain (missing parts from reference TRBV7-9 and TRBJ2-7): DTGVSQNPRHKITKRGQNVTFRCDPISEHNRLYWYRQTLGQGPEFLTYFQNEAQLEKSRLLSDRFSAERPKGSFSTLEIQRTEQGDSAMYLCASSFARVTFDYEQYFGPGTRLTVT.

This clone occurred once. The V call is TRBV5-6, the J call TRBJ2-1; the D is unclear. V lost 4 bases, J lost 7 bases, and 15 bases lay in between. Germline lookup yields CDR1 SGHDT and CDR2 YYEEEE. This CDR3 region has 14 residues. The CDR3 sequence is CASSDYGLNNEQFF. The CDR3 region has the DNA TGTGCCAGCAGCGATTATGGGCTTAATAATGAGCAGTTCTTC.

The rearrangement uses TRBV28 and TRBJ2-1; 7 positions agree with TRBD2. V was pared by 2 bases and J by 4 bases, with 8 bases of the junction left unmatched. Germline V CDR1 and CDR2: MDHEN, SYDVKM. The CDR3 contains 16 residues. The CDR3 DNA follows: TGTGCCAGCAGTTTAATTGTGGGTAGCGGGTACAATGAGCAGTTCTTC. As protein: CASSLIVGSGYNEQFF.